The T cell receptor beta chain under discussion was sequenced for a study of identical twins. This clonotype was counted between two and nine times. TCRdb fed the 5' RACE reads into MiXCR, producing one record per CDR3 protein. This table has roughly 500,000 distinct CDR3 sequences, less than 25% appearing once. The sample was also reused in another study, on T cells expressing NK-cell markers. This second report adds: Clarity on HCMV specificity was lacking for the expanded NKG2C+ T cell clones.

The clonotype comes from a woman aged 18-29 years in good health. Source material: CD4+ T cells sorted from blood.

The CDR3 region has the DNA TGTGCCACCAGTGAGGCAGGGACAGGGTTGTTGTTCTTC. Translation gives CATSEAGTGLLFF. The J gene is TRBJ2-1, the V gene TRBV24-1, with 9 bases fitting TRBD1. Germline CDR1 reads KGHDR; CDR2 reads SFDVKD. This CDR3 contains 13 residues. J lost 15 bases, V lost 4 bases, and 9 bases had no gene match.